This T cell receptor (beta chain) was documented in a study of cytomegalovirus exposure and HLA in healthy donors. The PCR made use of 60 Vbeta and 13 Jbeta primers. Measured with immunoSEQ multiplex PCR; TCRdb has only the in-frame clones, and not every one. The sample comprises approximately 170,000 clones, about three quarters of which are singletons, and roughly 2.6% rests with the top ten. The sequence was obtained from a woman between 40 and 55 years old in good health and CMV-seropositive. The sample taken for sequencing was PBMCs.

CDR3 nucleotide sequence: TGTGCCAGCAGCAATAAGGGAGGGGCCAAAGAGACCCAGTACTTC. As protein: CASSNKGGAKETQYF. The chain links TRBV9 to TRBJ2-5; 7 positions agree with TRBD2. The CDR3 contains 15 residues. V was clipped by 4 bases and J by 3 bases; unmatched bases: 9. Per the germline V gene, CDR1 is SGDLS and CDR2 is YYNGEE.